This TCR beta chain was sequenced for a study of blood T cell repertoires in COVID-19. At the level of the study: Collection of acute and convalescent COVID-19 samples took place in the United States, Italy and Spain. Sample material is recorded as cDNA or gDNA derived from T cells, B-cell-depleted T cells, or PBMCs.

Seattle-derived patients entered the study during active infection and were followed longitudinally. From germline, CDR1 is GTSNPN and CDR2 SVGIG (reference sequence). The V and J ends lost 3 bases and 10 bases, in that order; junction bases with no gene match: 7. The CDR3 spans 13 residues. The authors' processing: Amplification of reference gene primers was used by the study to estimate nucleated cell counts. The table came from immunoSEQ multiplex PCR; TCRdb's copy has only in-frame clones and leaves some out. V, J and clone size were drawn from that table, and D and trimming were deduced from the DNA. The sample has 250,000 to 400,000 clones, 90% seen once.

This sequence was found in a woman in her 30s with COVID-19, enrolled during active disease. Sequenced: peripheral blood. V gene TRBV30 combines with J gene TRBJ1-1; 11 positions match TRBD1. The CDR3 region has the DNA TGTGCCTGGAGGGGGGACAGGGGGGAGGGAGCTTTCTTT. As protein: CAWRGDRGEGAFF. Together with reference TRBV30 and TRBJ1-1, the CDR3 gives the full variable domain: SQTIHQWPATLVQPVGSPLSLECTVEGTSNPNLYWYRQAAGRGLQLLFYSVGIGQISSEVPQNLSASRPQDRQFILSSKKLLLSDSGFYLCAWRGDRGEGAFFGQGTRLTVV.